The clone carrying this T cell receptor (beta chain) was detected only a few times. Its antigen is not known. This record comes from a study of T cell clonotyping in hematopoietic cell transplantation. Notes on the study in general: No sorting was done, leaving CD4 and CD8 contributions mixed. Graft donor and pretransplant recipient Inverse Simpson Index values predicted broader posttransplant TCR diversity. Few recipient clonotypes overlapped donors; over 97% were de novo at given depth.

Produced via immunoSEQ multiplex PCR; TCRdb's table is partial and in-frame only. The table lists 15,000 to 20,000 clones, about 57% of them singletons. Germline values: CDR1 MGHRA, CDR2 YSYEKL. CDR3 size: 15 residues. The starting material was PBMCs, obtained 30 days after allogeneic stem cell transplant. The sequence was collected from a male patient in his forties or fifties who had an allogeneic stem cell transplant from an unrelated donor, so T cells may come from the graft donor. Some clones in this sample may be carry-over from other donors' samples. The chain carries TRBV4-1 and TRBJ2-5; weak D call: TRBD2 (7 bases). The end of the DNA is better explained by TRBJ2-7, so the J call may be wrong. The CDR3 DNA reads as TGCGCCAGCAGCCCATATCTGGGGGGGCCCGACGAGCAGTACTTC. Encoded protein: CASSPYLGGPDEQYF.